The 20 T cell receptor beta chains listed next were all sequenced from one sample in a study of CD4 T cells in relation to SARS-CoV-2 and coronaviruses. TCRdb's table, derived via immunoSEQ multiplex PCR, lists solely in-frame clones and lacks some. Among more than 20,000 clones, less than 85% were seen once, and the ten largest hold roughly 30%. No antigen has been identified for these receptors. Unexposed donor CD4+ T cells date from 2011-2018, before the COVID-19 pandemic. The cells were cultured for under twelve days before CD4+ T cells were isolated. The sample was CD4+ T cells from PBMCs, cultured in vitro. These receptors all stem from a human donor in good health.

V is TRBV18 and J is TRBJ1-5; D uncertain. The CDR3 extends over 15 amino acids. Germline assignment: CDR1 KGHSH and CDR2 LQKENI. V lost 3 bases and J 2 bases, leaving 11 bases between the germline ends. The CDR3 nucleotides are TGTGCCAGCTCACCGAACAGCTTAGGCAATCAGCCCCAGCATTTT. Residues: CASSPNSLGNQPQHF. The variable domain in full, completed from reference TRBV18 and TRBJ1-5, reads NAGVMQNPRHLVRRRGQEARLRCSPMKGHSHVYWYRQLPEEGLKFMVYLQKENIIDESGMPKERFSAEFPKEGPSILRIQQVVRGDSAAYFCASSPNSLGNQPQHFGDGTRLSIL.

This clone was seen a single time. The genes are TRBV24-1 and TRBJ1-5; D uncertain. Germline V gene sequence: CDR1 KGHDR, CDR2 SFDVKD. The CDR3 loop spans 12 amino acids. The germline V and J ends were trimmed by 4 bases and 6 bases, with 6 bases remaining between them. The CDR3, as DNA: TGTGCCACCAGTGACTCAGCTCAGCCCCAGCATTTT. Translated: CATSDSAQPQHF.

The chain combines TRBV11-2 with TRBJ2-3, with D possibly TRBD2 on 6 matching bases. The germline V and J ends were trimmed by 4 bases and 0 bases, with 11 bases remaining between them. The CDR3 covers 15 residues. Germline-derived CDR1 and CDR2 are SGHAT and FQNNGV. The CDR3 bases are TGTGCCAGCAGCTCTCGGACTAAAAGCACAGATACGCAGTATTTT. Its protein product is CASSSRTKSTDTQYF.

This rearrangement joins TRBV14 to TRBJ2-3, with 7 bases fitting TRBD2. Trimming at V came to 0 bases and at J to 3 bases, leaving 18 bases not matched to a gene. Per the germline V gene, CDR1 is SGHDN and CDR2 is FVKESK. The CDR3 contains 20 residues. The CDR3, as DNA: TGTGCCAGCAGCCAAGACTGGGGGGGGTTTACTTCCGCCTTTACAGATACGCAGTATTTT. Protein: CASSQDWGGFTSAFTDTQYF.

This clone appeared a few times. The chain is built from TRBV25-1 and TRBJ2-6; weak D call: TRBD1 (7 bases). Per the germline V gene, CDR1 is MGHDK and CDR2 is SYGVNS. The length of the CDR3 is 18 residues. Trimming shortened V by 2 bases and J by 1 base, and 15 bases separated the two germline ends. CDR3 sequence: CASSEGGSGGSGANVLTF. The CDR3 coding sequence is TGTGCCAGCAGTGAAGGCGGCTCAGGGGGGTCTGGGGCCAACGTCCTGACTTTC.

The CDR3 bases are TGCGCCAGCAGCTTCATGCGCGGAGATTCAGATACGCAGTATTTT. Amino acid sequence: CASSFMRGDSDTQYF. The rearrangement links TRBV5-1 to TRBJ2-3, with D unclear. V lost 2 bases, J lost 4 bases, and 14 bases lay in between. The CDR3 consists of 15 residues. CDR1 is SGHRS, CDR2 YFSETQ, per germline.

The chain combines TRBV7-3 with TRBJ1-1; D unresolved. Per the germline V gene, CDR1 is SGHTA and CDR2 is FQGTGA. The length of the CDR3 is 13 residues. V lost 5 bases and J 10 bases, leaving 17 bases between the germline ends. CDR3: CASSTDTAVGAFF. The DNA for the CDR3 is TGTGCCAGCAGCACTGACACAGCGGTTGGAGCTTTCTTT.

The CDR3 sequence: CASSITRGQGGYTF. The CDR3 DNA sequence: TGTGCCAGTAGTATAACCAGGGGGCAGGGTGGCTACACCTTC. V and J are TRBV19 and TRBJ1-2, with 8 bases matching TRBD1. Germline V gives CDR1 LNHDA, CDR2 SQIVND (reference sequence). Trimming at V came to 2 bases and at J to 7 bases, leaving 6 bases not matched to a gene. This CDR3 is built from 14 residues.

The chain employs TRBV27 and TRBJ2-2; TRBD2 matches at 9 bases. The CDR3 is made up of 15 amino acids. CDR1 is MNHEY, CDR2 SMNVEV, per germline (reference sequence). V lost 6 bases and J lost 3; bases outside the gene matches: 5. CDR3 sequence (DNA): TGTGCCAGCAGACCGGGACTAGCTGACACCGGGGAGCTGTTTTTT. Protein: CASRPGLADTGELFF.

For the CDR3, the DNA is TGTGCCAGCAACATGAAGGGGAATTGGGAGACCCAGTACTTC. Its translation: CASNMKGNWETQYF. The rearrangement links TRBV2 to TRBJ2-5, with D maybe TRBD1 (5 bases). Germline V gene sequence: CDR1 SNHLY, CDR2 FYNNEI. The V end was cut by 7 bases, the J end by 5 bases, with 17 bases between. CDR3 size: 14 residues.

The chain recombines TRBV5-1 with TRBJ2-5; 10 nucleotides align to TRBD1. V gave up 0 bases and J gave up 5 bases; unmatched junction bases: 4. This CDR3 is 15 amino acids long. In germline, CDR1 is SGHRS, CDR2 YFSETQ. In nucleotides, the CDR3 is TGCGCCAGCAGCTTGGGACAGGGGGCGTCGGAGACCCAGTACTTC. Its translation: CASSLGQGASETQYF.

This clone was seen more than once but under ten times. This chain connects TRBV5-1 to TRBJ2-7; 10 bases match TRBD2. The CDR3 covers 13 residues. Germline assignment: CDR1 SGHRS and CDR2 YFSETQ. J lost 4 bases, V lost 4 bases, and 2 bases had no gene match. Written as DNA, the CDR3 is TGCGCCAGCAGCCCTAGCGGGAGATACGAGCAGTACTTC. It is translated as CASSPSGRYEQYF.

The chain links TRBV5-5 to TRBJ2-7; D possibly corresponds to TRBD1 (5 bases). Germline V gene lookup returns CDR1 SGHKS and CDR2 YYEKEE (reference sequence). Trimming shortened V by 5 bases and J by 3 bases, and 6 bases separated the two germline ends. The CDR3 consists of 11 residues. The CDR3 nucleotides read TGTGCCAGCAGTCAGGGCTACGAGCAGTACTTC. This translates into CASSQGYEQYF.

CDR3 in amino acids: CASSVPPNGGYTF. The CDR3, as DNA: TGTGCCAGTAGTGTCCCCCCTAACGGCGGCTACACCTTC. The chain is built from TRBV19 and TRBJ1-2; D is uncertain. The CDR3 is 13 amino acids. Trimming removed 5 bases at V and 8 bases at J, with 15 bases between. CDR1 and CDR2 (germline): LNHDA, SQIVND (reference sequence). The full variable domain, its missing parts supplied by reference TRBV19 and TRBJ1-2, is DGGITQSPKYLFRKEGQNVTLSCEQNLNHDAMYWYRQDPGQGLRLIYYSQIVNDFQKGDIAEGYSVSREKKESFPLTVTSAQKNPTAFYLCASSVPPNGGYTFGSGTRLTVV.

The chain recombines TRBV20-1 with TRBJ1-6; perhaps TRBD1 as D (6 bases). This CDR3 has 15 amino acids. The V end was cut by 3 bases, the J end by 4 bases, with 13 bases between. Germline V gives CDR1 DFQATT, CDR2 SNEGSKA (reference sequence). For the CDR3, the DNA is TGCAGTGCTAGTTACCTAGGGGGATATAATTCACCCCTCCACTTT. Translation gives CSASYLGGYNSPLHF.

The chain carries TRBV18 and TRBJ2-2; maybe TRBD1 (6 bases). This CDR3 is built from 14 residues. In germline, CDR1 is KGHSH, CDR2 LQKENI. Trimming took off 6 bases at V and 5 bases at J, with 13 bases between the two ends. CDR3 loop: CASSSDRTTGELFF. For the CDR3, the DNA is TGTGCCAGCTCCTCGGACAGAACTACCGGGGAGCTGTTTTTT.

This chain links TRBV30 with TRBJ1-5; 9 bases line up with TRBD1. The germline V gene encodes CDR1 GTSNPN and CDR2 SVGIG (reference sequence). V trimming: 1 base; J trimming: 7 bases; junction bases outside the gene matches: 11. This CDR3 is 16 amino acids long. CDR3 DNA sequence: TGTGCCTGGAGTGGTCCGGGACAGGGCGAGGTCCAGCCCCAGCATTTT. It specifies CAWSGPGQGEVQPQHF.

The chain links TRBV6-5 to TRBJ1-6; D uncertain. The V and J ends lost 9 bases and 10 bases respectively, with 13 bases between them. This CDR3 spans 12 amino acids. Germline V gene data show CDR1 as MNHEY and CDR2 as SVGAGI. CDR3 sequence: CASKDGGSPLHF. The CDR3 DNA sequence: TGTGCCAGTAAAGACGGAGGCTCACCCCTCCACTTT.

This chain connects TRBV24-1 to TRBJ2-5; 7 nucleotides align to TRBD1. V trimming: 4 bases; J trimming: 2 bases; junction bases outside the gene matches: 6. The CDR3 is 15 amino acids. Germline CDR1 reads KGHDR; CDR2 reads SFDVKD. In DNA form, the CDR3 reads TGTGCCACCAGTGAACGACAGGGATTACAAGAGACCCAGTACTTC. This encodes CATSERQGLQETQYF.

The chain couples TRBV9 to TRBJ2-1, with 10 bases matching TRBD1. Germline V gene lookup returns CDR1 SGDLS and CDR2 YYNGEE. The length of the CDR3 is 15 residues. Trimming cost V 1 base and J 9 bases; bases outside gene matches: 7. CDR3 sequence (DNA): TGTGCCAGCAGCGTATTGGGGACAGGGGTTTTTGAGCAGTTCTTC. Translation: CASSVLGTGVFEQFF.